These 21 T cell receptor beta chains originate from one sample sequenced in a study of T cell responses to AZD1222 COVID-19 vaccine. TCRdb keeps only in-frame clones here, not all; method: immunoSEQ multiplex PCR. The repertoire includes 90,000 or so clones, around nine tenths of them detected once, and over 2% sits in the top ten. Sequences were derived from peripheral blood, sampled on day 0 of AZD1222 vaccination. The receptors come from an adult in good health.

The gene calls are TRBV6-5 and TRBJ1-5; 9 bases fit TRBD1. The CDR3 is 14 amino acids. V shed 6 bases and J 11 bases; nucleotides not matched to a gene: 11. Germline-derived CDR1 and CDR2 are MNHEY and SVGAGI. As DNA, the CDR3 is TGTGCCAGCAGCCAGACAGGGGGAGAGATGGCCCAGCATTTT. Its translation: CASSQTGGEMAQHF.

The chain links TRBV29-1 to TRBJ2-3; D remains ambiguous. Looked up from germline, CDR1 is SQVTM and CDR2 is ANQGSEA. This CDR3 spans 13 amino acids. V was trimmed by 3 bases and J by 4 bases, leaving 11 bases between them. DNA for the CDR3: TGCAGCGTTGATGGGCAGGTCGCAGATACGCAGTATTTT. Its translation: CSVDGQVADTQYF.

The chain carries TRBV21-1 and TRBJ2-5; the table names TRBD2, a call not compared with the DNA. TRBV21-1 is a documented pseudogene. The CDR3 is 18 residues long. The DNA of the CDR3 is TGTGCCACTGGACCGGGACTAGCGGGACGGTGGGGACAAGAGACCCAGTACTTC. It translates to CATGPGLAGRWGQETQYF.

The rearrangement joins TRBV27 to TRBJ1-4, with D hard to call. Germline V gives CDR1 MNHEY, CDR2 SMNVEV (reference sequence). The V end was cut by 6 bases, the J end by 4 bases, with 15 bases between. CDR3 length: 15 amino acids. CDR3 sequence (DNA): TGTGCCAGCAGCTTCAGCTGGGGAAATAATGAAAAACTGTTTTTT. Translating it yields CASSFSWGNNEKLFF.

In DNA, the CDR3 is TGTGCCAGCAGCCCAGGACAGGGAGGACGAGAGACCCAGTACTTC. Encoded protein: CASSPGQGGRETQYF. V gene TRBV7-9 combines with J gene TRBJ2-5, with 8 nucleotides matching TRBD1. V shed 5 bases and J 4 bases; nucleotides not matched to a gene: 9. CDR3 length: 15 amino acids. CDR1 is SEHNR, CDR2 FQNEAQ, per germline (reference sequence).

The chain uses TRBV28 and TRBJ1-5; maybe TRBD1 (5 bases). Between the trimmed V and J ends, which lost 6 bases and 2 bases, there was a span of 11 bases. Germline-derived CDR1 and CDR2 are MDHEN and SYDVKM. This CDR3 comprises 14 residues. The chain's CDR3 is CASSSMGGNQPQHF. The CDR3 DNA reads TGTGCCAGCAGCTCCATGGGGGGCAATCAGCCCCAGCATTTT.

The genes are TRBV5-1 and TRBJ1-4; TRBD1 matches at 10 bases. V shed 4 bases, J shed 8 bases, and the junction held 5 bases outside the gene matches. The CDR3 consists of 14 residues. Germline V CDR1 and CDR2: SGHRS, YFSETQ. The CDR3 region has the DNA TGCGCCAGCAGCGTGGGACAGGGGTTGGAAAAACTGTTTTTT. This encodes CASSVGQGLEKLFF.

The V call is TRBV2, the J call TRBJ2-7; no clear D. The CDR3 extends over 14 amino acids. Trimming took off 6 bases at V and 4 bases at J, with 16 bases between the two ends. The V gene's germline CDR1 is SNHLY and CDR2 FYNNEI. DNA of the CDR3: TGTGCCAGCAGCGTCGGAATAGGCCAGTACGAGCAGTACTTC. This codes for CASSVGIGQYEQYF.

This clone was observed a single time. CDR3 in amino acids: CASSSTERDRDNEQFF. The DNA for the CDR3 is TGCGCCAGCAGCTCGACTGAAAGGGACAGGGATAATGAGCAGTTCTTC. The rearrangement joins TRBV5-1 to TRBJ2-1; 9 bases fit TRBD1. The CDR3 loop spans 16 amino acids. Per the germline V gene, CDR1 is SGHRS and CDR2 is YFSETQ. With 3 bases clipped from V and 7 bases from J, the junction kept 11 bases outside the gene matches.

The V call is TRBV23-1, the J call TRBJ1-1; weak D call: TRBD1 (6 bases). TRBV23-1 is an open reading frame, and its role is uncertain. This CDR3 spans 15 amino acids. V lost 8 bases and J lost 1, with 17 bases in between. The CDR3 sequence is CASPPFGTPNTEAFF. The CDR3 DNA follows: TGCGCCAGCCCCCCATTCGGGACACCGAACACTGAAGCTTTCTTT.

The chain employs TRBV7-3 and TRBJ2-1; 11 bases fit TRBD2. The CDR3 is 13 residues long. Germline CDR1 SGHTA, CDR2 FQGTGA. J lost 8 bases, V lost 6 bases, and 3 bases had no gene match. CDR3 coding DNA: TGTGCCAGCAGTCCTAGCGGGGGGTATGAGCAGTTCTTC. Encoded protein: CASSPSGGYEQFF.

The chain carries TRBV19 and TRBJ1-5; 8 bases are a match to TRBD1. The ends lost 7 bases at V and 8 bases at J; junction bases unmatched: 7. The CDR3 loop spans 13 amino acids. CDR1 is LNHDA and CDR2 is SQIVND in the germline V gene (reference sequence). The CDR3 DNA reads TGTGCCAGTACCGGACAGGGAAGGGAGCCCCAGCATTTT. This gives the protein CASTGQGREPQHF.

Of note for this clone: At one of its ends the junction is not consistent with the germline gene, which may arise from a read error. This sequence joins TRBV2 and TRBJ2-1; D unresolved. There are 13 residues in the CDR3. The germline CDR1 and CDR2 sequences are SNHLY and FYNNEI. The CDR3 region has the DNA TGTGCCAGCAGCGGCCTCCTCTACGATGAGCAGTTCTTC. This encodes CASSGLLYDEQFF.

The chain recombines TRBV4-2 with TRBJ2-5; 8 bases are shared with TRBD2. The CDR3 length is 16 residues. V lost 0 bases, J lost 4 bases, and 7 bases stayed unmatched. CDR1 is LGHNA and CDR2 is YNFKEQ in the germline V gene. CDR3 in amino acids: CASSQDPAGEAETQYF. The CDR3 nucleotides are TGTGCCAGCAGCCAAGATCCAGCGGGAGAAGCAGAGACCCAGTACTTC.

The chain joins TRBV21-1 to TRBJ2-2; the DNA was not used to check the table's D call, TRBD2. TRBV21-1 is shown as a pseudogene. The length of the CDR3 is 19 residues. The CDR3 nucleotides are TGTGCCAGCAGCAAAGCTCGTTCGGTCAAGGGACTTAACACCGGGGAGCTGTTTTTT. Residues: CASSKARSVKGLNTGELFF.

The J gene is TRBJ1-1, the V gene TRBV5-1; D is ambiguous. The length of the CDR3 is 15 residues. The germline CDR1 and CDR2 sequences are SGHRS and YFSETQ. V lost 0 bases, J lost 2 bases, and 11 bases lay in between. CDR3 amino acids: CASSLEAGGNTEAFF. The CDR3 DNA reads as TGCGCCAGCAGCTTGGAAGCAGGAGGAAACACTGAAGCTTTCTTT.

The CDR3 nucleotides read TGTGCCAGCAGCGCCGAGGCAGGGGGCGGCACTGAAGCTTTCTTT. It specifies CASSAEAGGGTEAFF. The rearrangement joins TRBV7-3 to TRBJ1-1, with 8 bases that match TRBD1. This CDR3 region has 15 residues. Trimming at V came to 5 bases and at J to 4 bases, leaving 9 bases not matched to a gene. In germline, CDR1 is SGHTA, CDR2 FQGTGA.

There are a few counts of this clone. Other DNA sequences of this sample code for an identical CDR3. The CDR3 loop reads CASSMRQVYGYTF. For the CDR3, the DNA is TGTGCCAGTAGTATGCGACAAGTCTATGGCTACACCTTC. This rearrangement joins TRBV19 to TRBJ1-2; D gene ambiguous. The germline V gene has CDR1 LNHDA and CDR2 SQIVND (reference sequence). This CDR3 is built from 13 residues. V lost 3 bases to trimming and J lost 4 bases, with 9 bases between them.

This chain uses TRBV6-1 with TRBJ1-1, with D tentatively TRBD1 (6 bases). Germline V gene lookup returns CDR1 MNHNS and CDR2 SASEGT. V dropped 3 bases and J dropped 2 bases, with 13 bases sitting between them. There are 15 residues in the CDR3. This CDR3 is CASSEQGGGNTEAFF. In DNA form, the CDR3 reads TGTGCCAGCAGTGAGCAAGGGGGGGGTAACACTGAAGCTTTCTTT.

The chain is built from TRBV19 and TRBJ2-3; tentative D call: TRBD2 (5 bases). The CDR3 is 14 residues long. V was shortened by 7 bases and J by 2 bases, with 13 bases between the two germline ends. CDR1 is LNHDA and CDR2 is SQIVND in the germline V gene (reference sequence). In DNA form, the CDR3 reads TGTGCCAGTAACGACGGGGAACTCACAGATACGCAGTATTTT. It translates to CASNDGELTDTQYF.

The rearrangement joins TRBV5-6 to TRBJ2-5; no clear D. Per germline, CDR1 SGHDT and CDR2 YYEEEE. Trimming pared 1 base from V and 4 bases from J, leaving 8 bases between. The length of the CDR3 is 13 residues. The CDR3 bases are TGTGCCAGCAGCTTGAAAGCAGTAGAGACCCAGTACTTC. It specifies CASSLKAVETQYF. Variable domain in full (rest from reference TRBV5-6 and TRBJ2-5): DAGVTQSPTHLIKTRGQQVTLRCSPKSGHDTVSWYQQALGQGPQFIFQYYEEEERQRGNFPDRFSGHQFPNYSSELNVNALLLGDSALYLCASSLKAVETQYFGPGTRLLVL.